These 3 T cell receptor beta chains originate from one sample sequenced in a study of T-cell reconstitution after alpha-beta-depleted transplantation in children. The TCRbeta library incorporated unique molecular identifiers. TCRdb passed the PCR reads through MiXCR, listing each CDR3 protein once. The sample carries 600,000 to 700,000 distinct CDR3 sequences, roughly 15% recorded once. Sequences were derived from PBMCs from the stem cell graft donor, sampled from the stem cell graft. These receptor sequences come from a human donor who donated a stem cell graft to a child with acute myeloid leukemia.

This clonotype has just a few counts. This rearrangement joins TRBV9 to TRBJ1-1; D not resolved. The CDR3 runs 14 residues. The V end lost 2 bases, the J end lost 0 bases, and 8 bases lay between the germline ends. Germline loops: CDR1 SGDLS, CDR2 YYNGEE. DNA for the CDR3: TGTGCCAGCAGCGTTGTAAAGATGAACACTGAAGCTTTCTTT. Its translation: CASSVVKMNTEAFF.

This clonotype was recorded many times. The V call is TRBV20-1, the J call TRBJ2-1, with D unresolved. The germline V gene has CDR1 DFQATT and CDR2 SNEGSKA (reference sequence). The CDR3 totals 10 residues. Between the trimmed V and J ends, which lost 6 bases and 7 bases, there was a span of 7 bases. CDR3: CSAGRNEQFF. In nucleotides, the CDR3 is TGCAGTGCCGGACGTAATGAGCAGTTCTTC.

This chain joins TRBV27 and TRBJ1-5; D might be TRBD1 (6 bases). This CDR3 has 15 residues. Trimming left V 1 base short and J 3 bases short, with 10 bases between. Germline-derived CDR1 and CDR2 are MNHEY and SMNVEV (reference sequence). Here the CDR3 reads CASSLLGADNQPQHF. DNA of the CDR3: TGTGCCAGCAGTTTATTGGGGGCAGACAATCAGCCCCAGCATTTT.